These 2 T cell receptor beta chains were sequenced from one sample in a study of shared clonotypes between healthy human individuals. The protocol was immunoSEQ multiplex PCR, while the TCRdb copy is restricted to in-frame clones and leaves out a portion. The profile shows roughly 2.5 million clones, roughly nine tenths of them singletons. Sequencing was done on a sample of naive CD4+ T cells sorted from blood. Subset noted: CD45RA+ positively selected. The receptor set was obtained from a man between 18 and 29 years old in good health.

The chain uses TRBV7-2 and TRBJ2-2; D call uncertain. Trimming stripped 2 bases from V and 0 bases from J, with 7 bases between. The CDR3 is 15 amino acids. Per germline, CDR1 SGHTA and CDR2 FQGNSA. Here the CDR3 reads CASSLMAANTGELFF. The CDR3 DNA is TGTGCCAGCAGCTTAATGGCAGCGAACACCGGGGAGCTGTTTTTT.

This clone was recorded a few times. The V and J genes are TRBV25-1 and TRBJ1-6, with a tentative D call TRBD1 (6 bases). The length of the CDR3 is 13 residues. Between the trimmed V and J ends, which lost 4 bases and 10 bases, there was a span of 11 bases. In germline, CDR1 is MGHDK, CDR2 SYGVNS. CDR3 amino acids: CASSAYGGSPLHF. The CDR3 DNA reads as TGTGCCAGCAGTGCGTATGGGGGCTCACCCCTCCACTTT.